There are a few counts of the clone carrying this T cell receptor beta chain. The antigen is unknown. Sequenced material consisted of expressed TCRB transcripts (all of the isolated RNA was reverse transcribed). Data came from immunoSEQ multiplex PCR; TCRdb stores just in-frame clones and leaves some out. The sample holds roughly 140,000 clones; about 9.3% are singletons and the top ten take more than 0.4%. These data belong to a study of beta chain features in type 1 diabetes. Blood was collected once per donor into heparin, averaging around 120 mL. Each of the CD4+ naive, central memory, regulatory and stem cell-like memory populations was sorted via CD45RO/CCR7/CD25/CD127/CD95/CD27. Study outcomes and limitations: Possible PCR preference for shorter templates applied equally to patients and controls. When Type 1 diabetes patients were examined, their TCRB CDR3s proved moderately but significantly shorter in all four CD4+ subsets.

The source of this sequence is a man younger than 40 with type 1 diabetes. Input material: central memory CD4+ T cells from blood.

CDR3 coding DNA: TGCAGCGTCGCAAGGACAGCCTCCTACAATGAGCAGTTCTTC. Its protein product is CSVARTASYNEQFF. The V and J genes are TRBV29-1 and TRBJ2-1; D might be TRBD1 (6 bases). CDR1 is SQVTM and CDR2 is ANQGSEA in the germline V gene. The CDR3 covers 14 residues. With 6 bases removed from V and 0 bases from J, the gap between germline ends came to 12 bases.